This T cell receptor beta chain was documented in a study of cytomegalovirus exposure and HLA in healthy donors. Study conclusions and caveats: A prior analysis recorded that most TCR beta V segments were productive about 87% or about 30% of the time. Within the data, a cluster of highly shared sequence variants was likely a sequencing artifact. Presence/absence analysis assumed near-uniform sequencing depth across donors. Later on, an analysis showed TCR association rates differing by HLA locus, with DRB1 the most and HLA-C the fewest.

Trimming left V 3 bases short and J 5 bases short, with 11 bases between. CDR1 MRHNA and CDR2 SNTAGT come from the germline V gene. The CDR3 is made up of 14 amino acids. A note on this clone: Antigen specificity is unknown.

Amplification used 60 Vbeta primers and 13 Jbeta primers. The assay was immunoSEQ multiplex PCR, and TCRdb's table has in-frame clones only and misses some. The data contain about 150,000 clones, around four fifths of them singletons. The chain joins TRBV6-4 to TRBJ2-1, with a possible D match to TRBD2 (7 bases). The clonotype was recovered from a man between 18 and 35 years old in good health and CMV-seronegative. The sequenced sample consisted of PBMCs. The CDR3 coding sequence is TGTGCCAGCAGTGAGGGGGGGCGAAACAATGAGCAGTTCTTC. Encoded protein: CASSEGGRNNEQFF.